This T cell receptor (beta chain) originates from a study of blood T cells in healthy people across ages (dated by TCRdb to about 2015). General notes on the study: In model experiments, template switching captured roughly one uniquely barcoded TCR beta cDNA molecule for every two T cells. Age-related changes in TCR beta repertoire diversity were measured in the study by deep sequencing normalized with unique cDNA molecular identifiers. Donors were grouped into four age groups: young (average approximately 16 years), middle-aged (about 40), aged (around 56) and long-lived (around 80). To avoid experimental bias, donors of different ages were distributed randomly across sequencing lanes. Two additional independent replicas of 1 million unique cDNA reads from the same blood draw were analyzed for two donors (one aged 18 to 30 and one aged 80 or older). Overall results and qualifications from the work: Since profiling was done on bulk unsorted PBMCs, naive and antigen-experienced compartments could not be conclusively compared. Because the CMV infection status of the donors was unknown, age-related changes in expanded clonotypes may potentially have been confounded. Compared with the aged group, more naive CD4+ T cells, fewer expanded clones and increased TCR diversity were shown by the long-lived group, suggesting age selection. As age increased, observed TCR beta diversity per million T cells dropped in a roughly linear way, and a significant reduction was already evident by age about 36. Estimates of total diversity from one million sequenced T cells were regarded as lower bounds and underestimates. There was a strong correlation between observed TCR beta diversity and the percentage of naive T cells measured by flow cytometry.

Counted from cysteine to phenylalanine, this CDR3 has 15 amino acids. Only the CDR3 DNA stays, 45 bases, in frame from base 1. The 39 donors, aged about 6 to 100 years, were systemically healthy Caucasian individuals from Russia. Roughly 11 milliliters of peripheral blood were drawn from each donor into EDTA-treated Vacutainer tubes. Ficoll-Paque density-gradient centrifugation was used to isolate PBMCs, with at least 6.5 million per sample. Total RNA was extracted from PBMCs with Trizol reagent, with at least 5 micrograms obtained per sample. The percentages of naive CD45RAhigh/CD27high T cells were determined by flow cytometry on a PBMC aliquot from every donor. As regards this clonotype: Its antigen remains unidentified. Compared with germline, one end of the junction differs, possibly owing to a read error.

Receptor libraries were prepared by 5' RACE. The sequencer listed for this sample is Illumina HiSeq 2500. A second PCR of about 7 to 12 cycles was performed with a sample-barcoded 5' primer and a J-beta primer mix. A unique molecular identifier was introduced onto each TCR beta cDNA molecule by a template-switch 5' adaptor carrying 12 random nucleotides. At least 3 million CDR3-containing paired-end reads were obtained from each sample. First-strand cDNA synthesis was performed from all RNA using the Mint cDNA synthesis kit, with priming by a TRBC-specific oligonucleotide. All cDNA was treated with uracil-DNA glycosylase and then went through a first 18-cycle PCR with the universal primers M1SS and BC2_uni_R. As for the original processing: For normalization, 1 million high-quality reads were randomly selected from each sample, with every read carrying a distinct molecular identifier. Reads sharing molecular identifiers were discarded rather than binned into consensus sequences. MiTCR, with a Q25 quality threshold and the strictest error-elimination algorithm, was used for CDR3 identification, clonotype clustering and error correction. A nonparametric unseen species model with Euler transformation was used to estimate lower-bound total TCR beta diversity. TCRdb ran its own pipeline on the public reads, namely fastp trimming at Q25 and MiXCR clone calling, and kept in-frame beta chains. Rows matching on CDR3 protein sequence are summarized as one entry with the most common DNA and genes. The V and J calls were determined by TCRdb, not by the authors. The sample profile shows roughly 1,500,000 distinct CDR3 sequences; roughly 30% of them were found once. The ten most abundant clones make up approximately 11% of the sample.

This chain is built from TRBV12-3 or TRBV12-4 and TRBJ2-3; the D gene is perhaps TRBD1 or TRBD2, each of them matching over 6 bases. The origin of this receptor is a young woman in good health. Sequenced input: blood. The DNA sequence follows: TGTGCCAGCGGCAGACTTAACGGGGGCACAGATGCGCAGTATTTT. This yields the protein CASGRLNGGTDAQYF.